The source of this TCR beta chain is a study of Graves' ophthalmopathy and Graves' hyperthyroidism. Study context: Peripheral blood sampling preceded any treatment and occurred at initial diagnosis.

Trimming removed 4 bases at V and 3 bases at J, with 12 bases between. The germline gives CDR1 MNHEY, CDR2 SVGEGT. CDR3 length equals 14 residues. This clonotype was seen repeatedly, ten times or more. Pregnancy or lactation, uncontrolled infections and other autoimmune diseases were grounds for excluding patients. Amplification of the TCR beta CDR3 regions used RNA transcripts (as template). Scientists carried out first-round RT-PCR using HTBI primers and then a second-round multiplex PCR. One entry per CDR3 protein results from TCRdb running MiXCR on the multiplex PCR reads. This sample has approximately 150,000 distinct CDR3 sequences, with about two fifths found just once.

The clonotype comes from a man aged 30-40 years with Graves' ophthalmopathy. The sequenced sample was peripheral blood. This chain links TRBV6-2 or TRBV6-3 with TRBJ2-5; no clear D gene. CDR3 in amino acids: CASSSPVLEETQYF. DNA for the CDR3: TGTGCCAGCAGTTCTCCAGTTCTAGAAGAGACCCAGTACTTC.